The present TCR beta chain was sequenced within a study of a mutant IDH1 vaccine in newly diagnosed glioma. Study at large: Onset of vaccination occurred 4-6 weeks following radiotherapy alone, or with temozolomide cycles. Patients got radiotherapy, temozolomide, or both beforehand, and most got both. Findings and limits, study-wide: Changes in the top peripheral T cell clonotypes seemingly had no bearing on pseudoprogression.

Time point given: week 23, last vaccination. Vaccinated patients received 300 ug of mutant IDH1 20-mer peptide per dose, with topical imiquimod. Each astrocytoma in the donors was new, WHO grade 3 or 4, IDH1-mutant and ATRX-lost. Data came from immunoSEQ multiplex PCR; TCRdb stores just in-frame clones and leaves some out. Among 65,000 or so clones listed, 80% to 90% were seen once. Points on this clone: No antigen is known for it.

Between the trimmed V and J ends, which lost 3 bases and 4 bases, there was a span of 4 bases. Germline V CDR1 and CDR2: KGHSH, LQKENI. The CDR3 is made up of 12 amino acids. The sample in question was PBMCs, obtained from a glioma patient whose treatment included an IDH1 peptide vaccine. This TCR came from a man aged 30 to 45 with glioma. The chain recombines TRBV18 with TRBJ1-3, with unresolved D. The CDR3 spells CASSPEGNTIYF. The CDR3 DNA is TGTGCCAGCTCACCGGAGGGAAACACCATATATTTT.